This entry features one TCR beta chain sequence. Its binding antigen is unknown. No much larger clonotype is one base removed from it; base qualities were not supplied. Participants in the prospective study were aged roughly 18 to 100 years, lived in some 24 United States geographic areas, and enrolled through a virtual design. In the prospective study, cohorts were assigned on the basis of participant-reported clinical history obtained from a screening survey and a study questionnaire. ImmuneRACE Cohort 3 recovered participants were defined by two consecutive negative NP/OP PCR tests, healthcare professional clearance, or symptom resolution. Mobile phlebotomists in the prospective study collected whole blood, serum and a nasopharyngeal or oropharyngeal swab from every participant. Additional blood draws and questionnaires over a 2-month period could optionally be provided by prospective study participants. Blood samples from the prospective study were shipped frozen or at room temperature prior to DNA extraction.

This entry is derived from a study of blood T cell repertoires in COVID-19 (dated by TCRdb to 2020 to 2021). About the full investigation: Collaborator samples came from the United States, Italy and Spain and covered acute and convalescent phases of COVID-19. The prospective study material was composed of cDNA or gDNA derived from T cells, B-cell-depleted T cells, or PBMCs. Subjects who had been exposed to COVID-19, were actively infected with it, or had recovered from it provided the deeply sampled blood TCRbeta repertoires that made up the dataset. The repertoires were released in a freely available public database meant as a resource for research on the immune response to SARS-CoV-2. The samples were drawn from two sources: the first 160 participants of the ongoing ImmuneRACE study, and fewer than 1,500 subjects contributed by 6 global collaborators. The sample metadata nearly always contained a de-identified subject ID, COVID-19 status, age in years and sex. Where available, HLA class I and class II types were taken from metadata supplied by the sample provider and were not determined by assay-based typing.

The immunoSEQ Assay, a bias-controlled multiplex PCR, was used to amplify TCRbeta CDR3 regions from genomic DNA. From the authors' description of their analysis: The number of nucleated cells in each sample was estimated from the amplification of reference gene primers within the assay. Sequence reads were collapsed and filtered to measure the absolute abundance of every unique TCRbeta CDR3 rearrangement. Productive Simpson clonality was computed per sample as the square root of Simpson's diversity index over productive rearrangements. TCRdb limited this immuneACCESS table to in-frame rearrangements with V and J called. A share of clones is missing; checked studies link under half to unresolved V genes, and the rest is unexplained. Clone size and V and J calls were adopted from that table, with D and trimming inferred from the DNA. The sample table shows about 240,000 clones, and 85% to 90% are seen once. The ten largest account for approximately 3.7% of the sample.

Study-wide conclusions, independent of this receptor: The amount of clinical and demographic metadata varied by source and participant and was provided uncurated.

Germline trimming: 1 base from V, 6 bases from J; junction bases outside gene matches: 0. The CDR3 numbers 13 residues from cysteine through phenylalanine. This entry keeps only the CDR3 DNA: 39 bases, framed from base 1. According to the germline V gene, CDR1 reads SGHVS and CDR2 reads FNYEAQ. Sequences were obtained from PBMCs or T cells enriched from blood (not recorded which). The sequence is built from TRBV7-6 and TRBJ2-1; 7 of the junction bases match TRBD1. This clonotype originated in a woman aged 25-40 years who had recovered from COVID-19. This receptor has the CDR3 CASSLGTGNEQFF. The DNA reads TGTGCCAGCAGCTTAGGGACAGGCAATGAGCAGTTCTTC.